The clone carrying this T cell receptor beta chain was seen a handful of times. These data originate in a study of regulatory T cells in long-lasting Graves disease. In germline, CDR1 is SGHRS, CDR2 YFSETQ. V was shortened by 4 bases and J by 5 bases, with 9 bases between the two germline ends. This CDR3 comprises 13 residues. iRepertoire HTBI primers and Arm-PCR of CDR3 regions built TCR beta libraries. TCRdb ran MiXCR on the multiplex PCR reads and lists one entry per CDR3 protein. The table lists 400,000 to 450,000 distinct CDR3 sequences, 14% to 15% of them singletons. Time point defined: newly diagnosed GD, antithyroid drugs for less than 3 months. PBMCs were the source of the RNA used for TCR sequencing. It was an endocrinology department in Xi'an, China, that provided the patients. The sample was also linked to a second study, of T cells in Graves' hyperthyroidism and ophthalmopathy.

The sequencing here drew on peripheral blood mononuclear cells (PBMCs), taken at new diagnosis, from a patient treated with antithyroid drugs. The genes are TRBV5-1 and TRBJ1-4; unclear D gene. This clonotype was obtained from a woman aged 25 to 39 with Graves disease. CDR3 protein: CASSVRPNEKLFF. In DNA form, the CDR3 reads TGCGCCAGCAGCGTCAGGCCGAATGAAAAACTGTTTTTT.